This record concerns one T cell receptor (beta chain) sequence. Its antigen is not identified. Unmatched junction bases numbered 4, after V lost 1 base and J lost 5 bases. The CDR3 has 16 amino acids. Germline V lookup: CDR1 SGHDN, CDR2 FVKESK. This table comes from immunoSEQ multiplex PCR, and its TCRdb copy is limited to in-frame clones, with some not included. Here the sample spans roughly 2.1 million clones, around 93% being singletons. The record originates from a study of shared clonotypes between healthy human individuals. CD45RO-negative cells were positively selected for CCR7, leaving out terminally differentiated effector memory CD45RA+ cells. Overall study findings and caveats: When compared with the clonotypes that were shared by all four sorted-subset donors, the non-shared clonotypes turned out to have lower generation probabilities. A handful of donors held about 5% of naive CD4 clonotypes in common.

The receptor comes from a man aged 18 to 35 in good health. Some clones in this sample may be carry-over from other donors' samples. The chain combines TRBV14 with TRBJ2-3; the match to TRBD1 covers 12 bases. Sequencing was performed on naive CD8+ T cells from PBMCs. The CDR3: CASSQGGQGARDTQYF. In DNA, the CDR3 is TGTGCCAGCAGCCAAGGGGGACAGGGGGCGAGAGATACGCAGTATTTT.